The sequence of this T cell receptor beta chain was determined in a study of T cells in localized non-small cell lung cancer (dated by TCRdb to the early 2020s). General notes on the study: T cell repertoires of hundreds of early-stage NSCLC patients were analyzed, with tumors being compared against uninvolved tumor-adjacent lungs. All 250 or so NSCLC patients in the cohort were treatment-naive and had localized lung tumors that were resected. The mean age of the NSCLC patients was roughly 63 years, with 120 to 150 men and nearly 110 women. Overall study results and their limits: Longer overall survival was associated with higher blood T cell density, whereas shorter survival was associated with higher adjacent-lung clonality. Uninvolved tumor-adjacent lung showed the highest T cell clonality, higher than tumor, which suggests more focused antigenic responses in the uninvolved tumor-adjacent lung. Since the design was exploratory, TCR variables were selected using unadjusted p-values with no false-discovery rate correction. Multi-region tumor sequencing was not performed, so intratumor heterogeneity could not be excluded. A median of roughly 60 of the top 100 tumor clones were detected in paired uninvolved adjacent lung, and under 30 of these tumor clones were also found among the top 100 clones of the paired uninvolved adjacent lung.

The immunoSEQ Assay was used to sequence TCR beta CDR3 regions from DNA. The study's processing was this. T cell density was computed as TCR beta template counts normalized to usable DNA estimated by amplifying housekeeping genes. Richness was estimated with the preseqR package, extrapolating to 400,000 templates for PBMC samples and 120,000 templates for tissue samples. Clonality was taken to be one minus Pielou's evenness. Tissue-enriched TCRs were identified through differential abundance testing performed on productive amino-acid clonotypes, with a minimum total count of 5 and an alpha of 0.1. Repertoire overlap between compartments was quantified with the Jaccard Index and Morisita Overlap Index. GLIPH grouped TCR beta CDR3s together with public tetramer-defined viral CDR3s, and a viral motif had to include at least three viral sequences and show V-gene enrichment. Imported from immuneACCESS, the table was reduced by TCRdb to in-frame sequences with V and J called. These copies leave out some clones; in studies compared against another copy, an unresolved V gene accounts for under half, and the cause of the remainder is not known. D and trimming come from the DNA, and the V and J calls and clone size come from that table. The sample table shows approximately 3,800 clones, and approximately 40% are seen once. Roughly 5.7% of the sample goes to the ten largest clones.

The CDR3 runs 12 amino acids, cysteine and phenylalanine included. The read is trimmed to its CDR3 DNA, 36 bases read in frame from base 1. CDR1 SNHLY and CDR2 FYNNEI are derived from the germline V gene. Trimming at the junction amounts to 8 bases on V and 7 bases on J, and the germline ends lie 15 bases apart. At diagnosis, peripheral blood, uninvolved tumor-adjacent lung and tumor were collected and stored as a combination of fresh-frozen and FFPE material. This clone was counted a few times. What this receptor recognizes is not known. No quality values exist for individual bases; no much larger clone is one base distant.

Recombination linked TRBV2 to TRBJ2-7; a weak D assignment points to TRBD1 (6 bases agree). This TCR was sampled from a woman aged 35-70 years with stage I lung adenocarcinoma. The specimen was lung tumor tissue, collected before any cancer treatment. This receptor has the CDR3 CASSRGPLEQYF. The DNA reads TGTGCCAGCTCCAGGGGCCCCCTGGAGCAGTACTTC.